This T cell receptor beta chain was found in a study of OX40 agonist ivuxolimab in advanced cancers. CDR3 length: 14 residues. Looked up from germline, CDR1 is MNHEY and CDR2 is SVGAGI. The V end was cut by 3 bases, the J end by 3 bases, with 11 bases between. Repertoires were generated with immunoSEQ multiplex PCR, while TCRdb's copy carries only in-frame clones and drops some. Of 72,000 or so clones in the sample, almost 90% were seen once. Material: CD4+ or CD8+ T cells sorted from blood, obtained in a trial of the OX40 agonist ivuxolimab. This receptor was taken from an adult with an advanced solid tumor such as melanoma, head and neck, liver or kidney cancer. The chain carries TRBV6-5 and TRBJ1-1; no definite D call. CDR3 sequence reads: CASSYDGRDTEAFF. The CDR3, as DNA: TGTGCCAGCAGTTATGATGGTAGGGACACTGAAGCTTTCTTT.